A selection of T cell receptor beta chains follows, all from one sample in a study of blood T cell repertoires in COVID-19. Data came from immunoSEQ multiplex PCR; TCRdb stores just in-frame clones and leaves some out. The sample includes 450,000 to 500,000 clones, 70% to 90% of them seen just once. The specimen was peripheral blood. Every receptor here comes from a human donor in a cohort sampled during active COVID-19. Both conserved end residues are part of each CDR3. The D gene is left open where the match is weak. A clone size is listed for some rows: how often the clone was seen (once, few, many), or a class if it is expanded.

CDR3 length,clone size,V gene,J gene,D gene,CDR3 protein,CDR3 DNA
12,-,TRBV6-6,TRBJ2-1,-,CASSRLYNEQFF,TGTGCCAGCAGCCGCCTATACAATGAGCAGTTCTTC
15,-,TRBV5-5,TRBJ2-3,-,CASSLDSTSTDTQYF,TGTGCCAGCAGCTTAGACAGTACTAGCACAGATACGCAGTATTTT
14,few,TRBV11-2,TRBJ2-5,TRBD1,CASGRDRVRETQYF,TGTGCCAGCGGACGGGACAGGGTGAGAGAGACCCAGTACTTC
18,-,TRBV15,TRBJ2-1,TRBD2,CATSASLGLAGNYNEQFF,TGTGCCACCAGCGCTTCGTTGGGACTAGCGGGCAACTACAATGAGCAGTTCTTC
15,-,TRBV9,TRBJ2-2,TRBD1,CASSGQGVSTGELFF,TGTGCCAGCAGCGGACAGGGAGTTAGTACCGGGGAGCTGTTTTTT
15,-,TRBV7-2,TRBJ1-6,-,CASSPERGSFSPLHF,TGTGCCAGCAGTCCGGAGAGAGGGAGTTTTTCACCCCTCCACTTT
14,-,TRBV7-6,TRBJ2-3,TRBD2,CASSFGGRADTQYF,TGTGCCAGCAGCTTCGGCGGGAGGGCAGATACGCAGTATTTT
15,-,TRBV6-5,TRBJ2-3,TRBD1,CASISPGQGSNTQYF,TGTGCCAGCATCTCACCGGGACAGGGTTCTAATACGCAGTATTTT
13,-,TRBV29-1,TRBJ2-7,-,CSVAKGHTYEQYF,TGCAGCGTTGCAAAGGGACACACCTACGAGCAGTACTTC
15,-,TRBV18,TRBJ2-3,-,CASSPVADSTDTQYF,TGTGCCAGCTCACCTGTAGCGGATTCGACAGATACGCAGTATTTT
15,once,TRBV5-1,TRBJ2-3,-,CASSPKTTSTDTQYF,TGCGCCAGCAGCCCAAAGACTACCAGCACAGATACGCAGTATTTT
14,-,TRBV2,TRBJ1-5,TRBD1,CASSSDRVNQPQHF,TGTGCCAGCAGCTCGGACAGGGTGAATCAGCCCCAGCATTTT
14,many,TRBV7-6,TRBJ2-7,-,CASSSETNSYEQYF,TGTGCCAGCAGCTCCGAGACAAACTCCTACGAGCAGTACTTC
15,-,TRBV18,TRBJ2-7,TRBD1,CASSRVQDRESEQYF,TGTGCCAGCTCACGGGTCCAGGACAGGGAAAGCGAGCAGTACTTC
16,-,TRBV28,TRBJ2-7,-,CASSAGRGTDYYEQYF,TGTGCCAGCAGTGCTGGACGGGGGACAGACTATTACGAGCAGTACTTC
15,-,TRBV5-1,TRBJ1-5,-,CASSLTGSISQPQHF,TGCGCCAGCAGCCTCACAGGGAGTATTAGTCAGCCCCAGCATTTT
14,-,TRBV7-2,TRBJ2-3,TRBD1,CASSSDRGPYTQYF,TGTGCCAGCAGCTCCGACAGGGGGCCTTATACGCAGTATTTT
16,-,TRBV2,TRBJ2-3,TRBD2,CASRKGGLAGVNTQYF,TGTGCCAGCAGAAAGGGGGGACTAGCGGGAGTAAATACGCAGTATTTT
16,-,TRBV30,TRBJ2-4,TRBD2,CAWSRGLAGGKNIQYF,TGTGCCTGGAGTAGGGGACTAGCGGGAGGTAAAAACATTCAGTACTTC
15,-,TRBV5-1,TRBJ1-5,TRBD1,CASSLGGTGNQPQHF,TGCGCCAGCAGCTTGGGTGGGACAGGTAATCAGCCCCAGCATTTT
15,once,TRBV7-2,TRBJ2-5,TRBD2,CASSSPTSGPETQYF,TGTGCCAGCAGCTCCCCGACTAGCGGTCCGGAGACCCAGTACTTC
15,-,TRBV19,TRBJ2-1,TRBD1,CASARTGGAYNEQFF,TGTGCCAGTGCCCGGACAGGGGGCGCCTACAATGAGCAGTTCTTC
17,once,TRBV18,TRBJ2-1,TRBD1,CASSPKSTGAADNEQFF,TGTGCCAGCTCACCGAAATCGACAGGGGCTGCCGACAATGAGCAGTTCTTC
15,-,TRBV7-3,TRBJ2-1,TRBD2,CASSLAGGHYNEQFF,TGTGCCAGCAGCTTAGCGGGAGGACACTACAATGAGCAGTTCTTC
14,few,TRBV5-8,TRBJ2-3,-,CASSLAPSTDTQYF,TGTGCCAGCAGCTTGGCCCCAAGCACAGATACGCAGTATTTT
18,once,TRBV4-3,TRBJ2-3,TRBD2,CASSQDRPTSGNTDTQYF,TGCGCCAGCAGCCAAGACCGTCCGACTAGCGGTAACACAGATACGCAGTATTTT
13,-,TRBV6-5,TRBJ2-1,TRBD1,CASKPSGGDEQFF,TGTGCCAGCAAGCCCTCAGGGGGAGATGAGCAGTTCTTC
16,-,TRBV7-3,TRBJ2-3,TRBD2,CASSFRAGGLGDTQYF,TGTGCCAGCAGCTTCCGAGCGGGAGGGCTGGGGGATACGCAGTATTTT
16,-,TRBV7-9,TRBJ2-1,TRBD1,CASSPGQGSSYNEQFF,TGTGCCAGCAGCCCGGGACAGGGGAGCTCCTACAATGAGCAGTTCTTC
16,-,TRBV14,TRBJ2-4,TRBD2,CASSHGAREGKNIQYF,TGTGCCAGCAGCCATGGCGCACGGGAGGGAAAAAACATTCAGTACTTC